This entry lists 9 T cell receptor beta chains sequenced from one sample in a study of blood T cells in healthy people across ages. Primers used in a second PCR of about 6 to 12 cycles were a sample-barcoded 5' primer and a J-beta primer mix. One entry per CDR3 protein results from TCRdb running MiXCR on the 5' RACE reads. The sample records just under 550,000 distinct CDR3 sequences, 24% being singletons. These records were also assigned to another study, of T cells of mothers and their children.

The specimen sequenced was blood. The receptors come from a boy aged 10-17 years in good health.

The chain joins TRBV25-1 to TRBJ2-3; no definite D call. Germline assignment: CDR1 MGHDK and CDR2 SYGVNS. V dropped 6 bases and J dropped 8 bases, with 12 bases sitting between them. This CDR3 has 12 residues. In DNA, the CDR3 is TGTGCCAGCAGGGCGACTGATCTTACGCAGTATTTT. Its translation is CASRATDLTQYF.

This clonotype was counted between two and nine times. J is TRBJ2-3 and V is TRBV4-3; 7 bases line up with TRBD2. Germline CDR1 reads LGHNA; CDR2 reads YSLEER. The CDR3 loop spans 17 amino acids. Germline trimming cut 4 bases from V and 2 bases from J; bases unmatched to any gene: 12. CDR3 loop: CASSPLAVSGATDTQYF. The CDR3 coding sequence is TGCGCCAGCAGCCCCTTAGCGGTCAGCGGGGCCACAGATACGCAGTATTTT.

The chain carries TRBV5-1 and TRBJ1-2, with D unresolved. The CDR3 extends over 13 amino acids. Germline lookup yields CDR1 SGHRS and CDR2 YFSETQ. V was pared by 4 bases and J by 0 bases, with 7 bases between. Here the CDR3 reads CASSPMTNYGYTF. For the CDR3, the DNA is TGCGCCAGCAGCCCCATGACTAACTATGGCTACACCTTC. The entire variable domain, with the rest obtained from reference TRBV5-1 and TRBJ1-2, is as follows: KAGVTQTPRYLIKTRGQQVTLSCSPISGHRSVSWYQQTPGQGLQFLFEYFSETQRNKGNFPGRFSGRQFSNSRSEMNVSTLELGDSALYLCASSPMTNYGYTFGSGTRLTVV.

The V gene is TRBV4-2, the J gene TRBJ2-1; D is perhaps TRBD1 (6 bases). Germline-derived CDR1 and CDR2 are LGHNA and YNFKEQ. The CDR3 contains 15 residues. V was shortened by 5 bases and J by 4 bases, with 15 bases between the two germline ends. Here the CDR3 DNA reads TGTGCCAGCAGCACCCCACAGGGCCGGTACAATGAGCAGTTCTTC. It is translated as CASSTPQGRYNEQFF.

To note about this clonotype: This sequence may be a read error, since a much larger clone differs from it by one base. The chain recombines TRBV24-1 with TRBJ2-7; D is undetermined. Per germline, CDR1 KGHDR and CDR2 SFDVKD. Trimming removed 9 bases from V and 5 bases from J, with 13 bases in between. This CDR3 region has 12 residues. The CDR3 bases are TGTGCCACCGCTGACACTGGACACGAGCAGTACTTC. Its protein product is CATADTGHEQYF.

This clonotype was seen at least ten times. J is TRBJ2-1 and V is TRBV27; D remains unclear. The CDR3 has 12 residues. The germline gives CDR1 MNHEY, CDR2 SMNVEV (reference sequence). Trimming stripped 6 bases from V and 4 bases from J, with 7 bases between. CDR3 loop: CASSSGYNEQFF. The DNA for the CDR3 is TGTGCCAGCAGCTCCGGGTACAATGAGCAGTTCTTC.

The J gene is TRBJ2-1, the V gene TRBV6-2 or TRBV6-3; 8 bases map to TRBD2. Looked up from germline, CDR1 is MNHEY and CDR2 is SVGEGT. Trimming cost V 6 bases and J 9 bases; bases outside gene matches: 13. The CDR3 is 15 residues long. For the CDR3, the DNA is TGTGCCAGCAGCCGATCGGGACTAGTCAGGGGTGAGCAGTTCTTC. This codes for CASSRSGLVRGEQFF.

This clonotype showed up just a few times. The chain joins TRBV4-1 to TRBJ2-1; 14 positions agree with TRBD2. The germline V gene encodes CDR1 MGHRA and CDR2 YSYEKL. V lost 3 bases to trimming and J lost 5 bases; unmatched junction nucleotides: 0. The CDR3 loop spans 15 amino acids. For the CDR3, the DNA is TGCGCCAGCAGCCAGACTAGCGGGAGGGACAATGAGCAGTTCTTC. The encoded protein is CASSQTSGRDNEQFF.

This clonotype was picked up a small number of times. A much larger clone lies one base from this, so it may be a read error. The rearrangement links TRBV4-2 to TRBJ2-7; 8 nucleotides match TRBD2. The trim removed 4 bases at V and 2 bases at J, leaving 4 bases unmatched. The germline gives CDR1 LGHNA, CDR2 YNFKEQ. The CDR3 consists of 14 residues. The DNA for the CDR3 is TGTGCCAGCAGCCCGGGACTAGGGGCCTACGAGCAGTACTTC. Translating gives CASSPGLGAYEQYF.